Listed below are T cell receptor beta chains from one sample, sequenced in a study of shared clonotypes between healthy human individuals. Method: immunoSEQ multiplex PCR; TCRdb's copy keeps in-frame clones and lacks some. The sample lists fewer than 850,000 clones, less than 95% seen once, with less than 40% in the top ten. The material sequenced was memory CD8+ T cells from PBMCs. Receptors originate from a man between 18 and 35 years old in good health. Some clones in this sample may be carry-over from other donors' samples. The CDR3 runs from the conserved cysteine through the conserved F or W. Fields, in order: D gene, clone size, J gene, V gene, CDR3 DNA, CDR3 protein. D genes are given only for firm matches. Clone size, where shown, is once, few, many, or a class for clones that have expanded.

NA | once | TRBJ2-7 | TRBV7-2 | TGTGCCAGCAGCCTCGACTGGGGACTCTACGAGCAGTACTTC | CASSLDWGLYEQYF
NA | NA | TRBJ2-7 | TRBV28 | TGTGCCAGCAGGGATAGCGCCTTCTCCTACGAGCAGTACTTC | CASRDSAFSYEQYF
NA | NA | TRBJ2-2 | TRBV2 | TGTGCCAGCAGCCCAGAGTATGACACCGGGGAGCTGTTTTTT | CASSPEYDTGELFF
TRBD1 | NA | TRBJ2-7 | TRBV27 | TGTGCCAGCAGTTCCGGACGGGGACAGACCTACGAGCAGTACTTC | CASSSGRGQTYEQYF
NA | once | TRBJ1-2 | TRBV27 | TGTGCCAGCAGTTTCACGACAGGTCTCTATGGCTACACCTTC | CASSFTTGLYGYTF
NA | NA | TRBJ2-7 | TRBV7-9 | TGTGCCAGCAGCCCCGCCTTCAGCGCTTTCGACCGGTCCTACGAGCAGTACTTC | CASSPAFSAFDRSYEQYF
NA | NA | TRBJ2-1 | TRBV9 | TGTGCCAGCAGCGTAGTGGCCCAGGGGCACAATGAGCAGTTCTTC | CASSVVAQGHNEQFF
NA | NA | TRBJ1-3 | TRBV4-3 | TGCGCCAGCAGCCAAGTCCCCAGGCCCTCTGGAAACACCATATATTTT | CASSQVPRPSGNTIYF
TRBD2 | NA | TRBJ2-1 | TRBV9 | TGTGCCAGCAGCGTAACCAGCGGGAGGAACAATGAGCAGTTCTTC | CASSVTSGRNNEQFF
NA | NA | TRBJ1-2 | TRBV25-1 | TGTGCCAGCAATACAGGGAATGGCTATGGCTACACCTTC | CASNTGNGYGYTF
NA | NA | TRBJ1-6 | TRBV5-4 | TGTGCCAGCAGCCTAACGTCGACAGTCTCACCCCTCCACTTT | CASSLTSTVSPLHF
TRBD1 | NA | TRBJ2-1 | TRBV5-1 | TGCGCCAGCAGCTTGGCCCGGACAGGGGACAATGAGCAGTTCTTC | CASSLARTGDNEQFF
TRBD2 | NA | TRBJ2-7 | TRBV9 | TGTGCCAGCAGCGGATCCGGGACTAGCGGGACCGAGCAGTACTTC | CASSGSGTSGTEQYF
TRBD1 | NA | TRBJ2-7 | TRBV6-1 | TGTGCCAGCAGTGAAGGGGACAGGACAAGAAATTACGAGCAGTACTTC | CASSEGDRTRNYEQYF
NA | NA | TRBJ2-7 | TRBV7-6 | TGTGCCAGCAGCTTCGGGTCCTTATCCTACGAGCAGTACTTC | CASSFGSLSYEQYF
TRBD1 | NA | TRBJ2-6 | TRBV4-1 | TGCGCCAGCAGCCTCCGGGACAGGCTGTCTGGGGCCAACGTCCTGACTTTC | CASSLRDRLSGANVLTF
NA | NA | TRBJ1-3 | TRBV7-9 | TGTGCCAGCAGCTTAGTGGGACCCAGTTTCTCCATATATTTT | CASSLVGPSFSIYF
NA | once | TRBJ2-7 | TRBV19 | TGTGCCAGCACACCGGGACCGGCCTACGAGCAGTACTTC | CASTPGPAYEQYF
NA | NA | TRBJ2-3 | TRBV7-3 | TGTGCCAGCAGCTTACTGGCGGGAACCGATACGCAGTATTTT | CASSLLAGTDTQYF
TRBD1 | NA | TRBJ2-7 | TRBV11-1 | TGTGCCAGCAGCCCACAGGGGATTGCCTACGAGCAGTACTTC | CASSPQGIAYEQYF
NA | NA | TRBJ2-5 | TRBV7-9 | TGTGCCAGCAGCTTAGATGGTGAAGAGACCCAGTACTTC | CASSLDGEETQYF
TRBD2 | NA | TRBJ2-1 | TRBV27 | TGTGCCACCCTGAATCGGCCGGGACTAGCGGGGGTAAACAATGAGCAGTTCTTC | CATLNRPGLAGVNNEQFF
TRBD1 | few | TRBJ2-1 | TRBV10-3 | TGTGCCATCAGGGACAGGGGGCTCAATGAGCAGTTCTTC | CAIRDRGLNEQFF
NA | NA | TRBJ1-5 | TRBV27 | TGTGCCAGCAGTTCATGGGCAGAGGCGAATCAGCCCCAGCATTTT | CASSSWAEANQPQHF
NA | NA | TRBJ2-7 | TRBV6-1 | TGTGCCATCCTAGCTCCTTTAATCCACGAGCAGTACTTC | CAILAPLIHEQYF
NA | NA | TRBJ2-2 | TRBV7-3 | TGTGCCAGCAGCTTCTTCCGTGCCCGGAACACCGGGGAGCTGTTTTTT | CASSFFRARNTGELFF
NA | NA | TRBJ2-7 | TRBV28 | TGTGCCAGCAGTTTAGCGGGAATCACCTACGAGCAGTACTTC | CASSLAGITYEQYF
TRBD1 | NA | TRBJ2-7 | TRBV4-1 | TGCGCCAGCAGCCAAAGGGGACAGGGGACCTACGAGCAGTACTTC | CASSQRGQGTYEQYF
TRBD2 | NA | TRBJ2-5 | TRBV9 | TGTGCCAGCAGCGCGGGACTAGCGTCCTCACTTGACTGGGGGGAGACCCAGTACTTC | CASSAGLASSLDWGETQYF
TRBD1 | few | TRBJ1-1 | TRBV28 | TGTGCCAGCAGCTACAGGGGTGGCACTGAAGCTTTCTTT | CASSYRGGTEAFF
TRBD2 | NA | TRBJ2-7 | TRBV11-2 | TGTGCCAGCAGCTTAGATCGGGGGGGTCTCGACGAGCAGTACTTC | CASSLDRGGLDEQYF
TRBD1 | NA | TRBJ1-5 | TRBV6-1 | TGTGCCAGCAGTGAGGGGACAGGGAGGAATCAGCCCCAGCATTTT | CASSEGTGRNQPQHF
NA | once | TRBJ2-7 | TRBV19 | TGTGCCAGTAGTACCATACAGGACACCTACGAGCAGTACTTC | CASSTIQDTYEQYF
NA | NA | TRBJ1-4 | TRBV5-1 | TGCGCCAGCAGCTTGGACAGGTCTACGGGAAATGAAAAACTGTTTTTT | CASSLDRSTGNEKLFF
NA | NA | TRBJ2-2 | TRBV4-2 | TGTGCCAGCAGACCTCTAGGGGAGATGGCCGGGGAGCTGTTTTTT | CASRPLGEMAGELFF
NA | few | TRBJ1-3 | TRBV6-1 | TGTGCCAGCAGTAGCACAGGGACCTCTGGAAACACCATATATTTT | CASSSTGTSGNTIYF
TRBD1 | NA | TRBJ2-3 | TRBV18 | TGTGCCAGCTCAGGGACAGGGTTGGCAGATACGCAGTATTTT | CASSGTGLADTQYF
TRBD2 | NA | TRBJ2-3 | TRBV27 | TGTGCCAACCCTGGGCGGGAGGGCCAGCCAGATACGCAGTATTTT | CANPGREGQPDTQYF
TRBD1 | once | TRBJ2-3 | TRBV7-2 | TGTGCCAGCCGATGGACAGGGGTTAACACAGATACGCAGTATTTT | CASRWTGVNTDTQYF
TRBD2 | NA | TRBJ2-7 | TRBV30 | TGTGCCTGGAGTGGGTCTAGCGGAGGGGCCTCCTACGAGCAGTACTTC | CAWSGSSGGASYEQYF
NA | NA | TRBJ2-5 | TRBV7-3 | TGTGCCAGCAGCTTTTTAAGCGGCCCGTACCAAGAGACCCAGTACTTC | CASSFLSGPYQETQYF
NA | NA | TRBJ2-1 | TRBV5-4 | TGTGCCAGCAGCTTGGGGAATGAGCAGTTCTTC | CASSLGNEQFF
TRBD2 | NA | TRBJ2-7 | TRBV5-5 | TGTGCCAGCTGGGCTAGCGGAGCCTACGAGCAGTACTTC | CASWASGAYEQYF
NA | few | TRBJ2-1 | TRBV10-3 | TGTGCCATCAGTGAGTCGGGGGATGAGCAGTTCTTC | CAISESGDEQFF
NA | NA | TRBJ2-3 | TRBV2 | TGTGCCAGCAGTGAAGGGGGTACGCAGTATTTT | CASSEGGTQYF
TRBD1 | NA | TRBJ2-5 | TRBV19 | TGTGCCAGTAGTTCCGGGACAGGGCGGAGAGAGACCCAGTACTTC | CASSSGTGRRETQYF
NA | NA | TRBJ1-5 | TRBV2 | TGTGCCAGCAGCGACGGGACGGGACCGGGCAATCAGCCCCAGCATTTT | CASSDGTGPGNQPQHF
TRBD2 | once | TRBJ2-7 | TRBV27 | TGTGCCAGCAGTGGTAGCGGGAGGGCGTCCGAGCAGTACTTC | CASSGSGRASEQYF
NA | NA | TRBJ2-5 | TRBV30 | TGTGCCTGGAGTGGCATCTCGGAGACCCAGTACTTC | CAWSGISETQYF
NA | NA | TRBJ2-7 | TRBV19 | TGTGCCAGTGGGGGCACTACCCCCTACGAGCAGTACTTC | CASGGTTPYEQYF
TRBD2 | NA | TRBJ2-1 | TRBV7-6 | TGTGCCAGCAGCCCAAGAGCGGGAGGCCTAAGCTCCTACAATGAGCAGTTCTTC | CASSPRAGGLSSYNEQFF
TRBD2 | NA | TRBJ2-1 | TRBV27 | TGTGCCAGCAGTCCAGGGACTAGCGGGAGCAATGAGCAGTTCTTC | CASSPGTSGSNEQFF
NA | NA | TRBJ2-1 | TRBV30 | TGTGCCTGGAGCGCCACTTCGGGCAATGAGCAGTTCTTC | CAWSATSGNEQFF
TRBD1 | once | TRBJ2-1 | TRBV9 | TGTGCCAGCAGCCGGGACAGCTTCAATGAGCAGTTCTTC | CASSRDSFNEQFF
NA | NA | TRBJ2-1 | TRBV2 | TGTGCCAGCAGTGATCTGGGGGATTCCTACAATGAGCAGTTCTTC | CASSDLGDSYNEQFF
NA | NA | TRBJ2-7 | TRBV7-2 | TGTGCCAGCAGCTTAGGGAAGACACCGAGCTCCTACGAGCAGTACTTC | CASSLGKTPSSYEQYF
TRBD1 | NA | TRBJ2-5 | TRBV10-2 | TGCGCCAGCGACGAGGACAGGTCACAAGAGACCCAGTACTTC | CASDEDRSQETQYF